One sample yielded the 21 T cell receptor beta chains listed below, sequenced in a study of T-cell memory formation after mild COVID-19. TCRdb redid the calling of the 5' RACE reads with MiXCR, one entry per CDR3 protein. The profile shows 550,000 to 600,000 distinct CDR3 sequences, 17% of them singletons. What was sequenced was PBMCs or a T cell subset sorted from them (not recorded which). The origin of the receptors is an adult woman who had mild COVID-19 (a few samples of this study predate the infection). Cell type and time point are not known.

This clonotype was counted between two and nine times. The chain uses TRBV7-9 and TRBJ1-1, with D maybe TRBD1 (6 bases). The germline V gene encodes CDR1 SEHNR and CDR2 FQNEAQ (reference sequence). V shed 6 bases and J shed 4 bases, with 12 bases lying between them. CDR3 length equals 13 residues. The CDR3 spells CASRAGDPTEAFF. CDR3 in DNA: TGTGCCAGCAGGGCAGGGGATCCCACTGAAGCTTTCTTT.

The chain has TRBV6-6 and TRBJ2-5; D unclear. This CDR3 region has 15 residues. Trimming pared 5 bases from V and 6 bases from J, leaving 19 bases between. Per germline, CDR1 MNHNY and CDR2 SVGAGI (reference sequence). CDR3 in amino acids: CASSAWNPLGKTQYF. The CDR3 DNA sequence: TGTGCCAGCAGTGCCTGGAACCCCCTAGGGAAGACCCAGTACTTC.

The V and J genes are TRBV6-2 or TRBV6-3 and TRBJ1-1; D possibly corresponds to TRBD1 (6 bases). The V end lost 5 bases, the J end lost 3 bases, and 10 bases lay between the germline ends. Per germline, CDR1 MNHEY and CDR2 SVGEGT. This CDR3 is built from 13 residues. CDR3 DNA: TGTGCCAGCAGTACAGGGAGGGACACTGAAGCTTTCTTT. It yields the protein CASSTGRDTEAFF.

The table lists this clonotype with a few counts. The rearrangement joins TRBV5-1 to TRBJ2-5; D gene ambiguous. This CDR3 is 15 amino acids long. Germline V gene data show CDR1 as SGHRS and CDR2 as YFSETQ. V was trimmed by 4 bases and J by 3 bases, leaving 16 bases between them. The CDR3: CASSPDQMRKETQYF. In DNA form, the CDR3 reads TGCGCCAGCAGCCCGGACCAGATGCGGAAAGAGACCCAGTACTTC.

This clonotype was found a few times. The chain carries TRBV4-1 and TRBJ1-1, with D maybe TRBD1 (5 bases). This CDR3 has 14 amino acids. V lost 4 bases and J lost 3, with 12 bases in between. Germline lookup yields CDR1 MGHRA and CDR2 YSYEKL. CDR3 nucleotide sequence: TGCGCCAGCAGCCCGGGACCCAGGGACACTGAAGCTTTCTTT. It specifies CASSPGPRDTEAFF.

The chain combines TRBV5-8 with TRBJ1-2; TRBD1 agrees at 12 bases. The CDR3 runs 14 residues. Germline V CDR1 and CDR2: SGHTS, YDEGEE. Trimming at V came to 6 bases and at J to 6 bases, leaving 6 bases not matched to a gene. As DNA, the CDR3 is TGTGCCAGCAACCGGGACAGGGGGCTAAATGGCTACACCTTC. Its translation: CASNRDRGLNGYTF.

This chain connects TRBV20-1 to TRBJ2-3, with D perhaps being TRBD1 or TRBD2 (5 bases each). The CDR3 has 14 residues. The ends were cut back, 5 bases at V and 3 bases at J, with 15 bases in the middle. Germline loops: CDR1 DFQATT, CDR2 SNEGSKA (reference sequence). The CDR3 spells CSARLWGKTDTQYF. The CDR3 DNA sequence: TGCAGTGCTCGCCTTTGGGGGAAGACAGATACGCAGTATTTT.

This clonotype was picked up many times. The rearrangement links TRBV7-9 to TRBJ2-3; D perhaps matches TRBD1 (5 bases). V was trimmed by 5 bases and J by 5 bases, leaving 11 bases between them. Germline V gene data show CDR1 as SEHNR and CDR2 as FQNEAQ (reference sequence). The CDR3 has 13 amino acids. CDR3 region: CASSRTQGDTQYF. CDR3 in DNA: TGTGCCAGCAGCAGAACCCAGGGAGATACGCAGTATTTT.

This chain uses TRBV6-1 with TRBJ1-2; D gene unclear. The ends were cut back, 4 bases at V and 4 bases at J, with 7 bases in the middle. Germline CDR1 is MNHNS and CDR2 is SASEGT. CDR3 length: 12 amino acids. CDR3 sequence reads: CASSGQFYGYTF. Here the CDR3 DNA reads TGTGCCAGCAGTGGGCAGTTCTATGGCTACACCTTC.

This clonotype has a handful of counts. J is TRBJ1-1 and V is TRBV29-1; D call uncertain. Trimming pared 2 bases from V and 1 base from J, leaving 8 bases between. This CDR3 has 13 residues. The V gene's germline CDR1 is SQVTM and CDR2 ANQGSEA. CDR3 in DNA: TGCAGCGTTGAATCACGGACGAACACTGAAGCTTTCTTT. Its protein product is CSVESRTNTEAFF.

V gene TRBV12-3 or TRBV12-4 combines with J gene TRBJ2-7, with no clear D. The CDR3 totals 16 residues. The germline V and J ends were trimmed by 4 bases and 0 bases, with 16 bases remaining between them. The CDR3 sequence is CASSSHGAQSSYEQYF. In DNA form, the CDR3 reads TGTGCCAGCAGTTCCCACGGAGCGCAGTCCTCCTACGAGCAGTACTTC.

This clonotype was counted only a few times. The V and J genes are TRBV7-9 and TRBJ1-1; D remains ambiguous. The ends were cut back, 1 base at V and 3 bases at J, with 9 bases in the middle. CDR1 and CDR2 (germline): SEHNR, FQNEAQ (reference sequence). This CDR3 is 14 amino acids long. The CDR3 DNA reads TGTGCCAGCAGCTTAGGTCATGGGGACACTGAAGCTTTCTTT. Translated: CASSLGHGDTEAFF.

This clonotype appeared many times. The J gene is TRBJ2-3, the V gene TRBV6-5, with no clear D. Germline assignment: CDR1 MNHEY and CDR2 SVGAGI. The CDR3 runs 13 residues. The V end lost 4 bases, the J end lost 3 bases, and 8 bases lay between the germline ends. The CDR3 here is CASSSPGTDTQYF. The CDR3 nucleotides are TGTGCCAGCAGTTCCCCTGGGACAGATACGCAGTATTTT.

V is TRBV11-1 and J is TRBJ1-1; D gene unclear. V was trimmed by 1 base and J by 9 bases, leaving 12 bases between them. The CDR3 spans 13 residues. Germline CDR1 SGHAT, CDR2 FQDESV (reference sequence). This CDR3 reads CASSLGEREKAFF. The CDR3 bases are TGTGCCAGCAGCTTAGGGGAGCGGGAAAAAGCTTTCTTT.

The rearrangement links TRBV30 to TRBJ2-3, with D possibly matching TRBD2 (6 bases). The CDR3 covers 12 residues. Germline V gene lookup returns CDR1 GTSNPN and CDR2 SVGIG (reference sequence). V lost 0 bases, J lost 8 bases, and 9 bases lay in between. The CDR3 is CAWSVWRGTQYF. The DNA for the CDR3 is TGTGCCTGGAGTGTATGGAGGGGTACGCAGTATTTT.

This clonotype was observed a few times. The CDR3: CASSHPHEQFF. CDR3 nucleotides: TGCGCCAGCAGTCACCCCCATGAGCAGTTCTTC. The V call is TRBV23-1, the J call TRBJ2-1; D not resolved. TRBV23-1 is an open reading frame whose function is uncertain. The CDR3 is 11 amino acids. Trimming stripped 3 bases from V and 8 bases from J, with 5 bases between.

The chain uses TRBV25-1 and TRBJ2-2, with 9 nucleotides matching TRBD1. J lost 6 bases, V lost 4 bases, and 3 bases had no gene match. The length of the CDR3 is 14 residues. Germline V CDR1 and CDR2: MGHDK, SYGVNS. CDR3 residues: CASSVTGGPGELFF. CDR3 DNA: TGTGCCAGCAGTGTGACAGGGGGGCCCGGGGAGCTGTTTTTT. Together with reference TRBV25-1 and TRBJ2-2, the CDR3 gives the full variable domain: EADIYQTPRYLVIGTGKKITLECSQTMGHDKMYWYQQDPGMELHLIHYSYGVNSTEKGDLSSESTVSRIRTEHFPLTLESARPSHTSQYLCASSVTGGPGELFFGEGSRLTVL.

In this sample, this clonotype turned up many times. The CDR3 sequence: CASSVSGTSTDTQYF. The DNA for the CDR3 is TGTGCCAGCAGCGTAAGTGGGACTAGCACAGATACGCAGTATTTT. V gene TRBV9 combines with J gene TRBJ2-3; a possible D gene is TRBD2 (6 bases). Germline lookup yields CDR1 SGDLS and CDR2 YYNGEE. V lost 1 base, J lost 0 bases, and 9 bases lay in between. The CDR3 totals 15 residues.

This clonotype was observed a few times. The rearrangement joins TRBV12-3 or TRBV12-4 to TRBJ2-3, with D possibly being TRBD2 (5 bases). Trimming took 7 bases from V and 6 from J, leaving 17 bases between them. The CDR3 is 14 residues long. The CDR3 here is CASTSAGIEDTQYF. CDR3 coding DNA: TGTGCCAGCACCTCCGCCGGGATCGAGGATACGCAGTATTTT.

This clonotype appeared a few times. The chain couples TRBV7-2 to TRBJ2-7; possibly TRBD2 for D (5 bases). V was shortened by 2 bases and J by 2 bases, with 10 bases between the two germline ends. This CDR3 is 14 amino acids long. The germline V gene has CDR1 SGHTA and CDR2 FQGNSA. The CDR3 nucleotides are TGTGCCAGCAGCTTATCTCGGGATACCTACGAGCAGTACTTC. This codes for CASSLSRDTYEQYF.

In nucleotides, the CDR3 is TGTGCCACCAGTAACAAGCGGTTTCCAACAGATACGCAGTATTTT. Translated, it gives CATSNKRFPTDTQYF. The V gene is TRBV24-1, the J gene TRBJ2-3; D possibly corresponds to TRBD2 (5 bases). The CDR3 contains 15 residues. The V gene's germline CDR1 is KGHDR and CDR2 SFDVKD. Between the trimmed V and J ends, which lost 6 bases and 3 bases, there was a span of 15 bases.